These 29 T cell receptor beta chains share one sample of origin, sequenced in a study of control samples from healthy donors and cancer patients (dated by TCRdb to between 2020 and 2021). Libraries came from the immunoSEQ multiplex PCR assay. TCRdb mirrors the immuneACCESS table, restricted to in-frame sequences. Some clones are absent from its copies; in checked studies, under half trace to an unresolved V gene, and the reason for the others is unknown. This sample has around 130,000 clones in its table, and around nine tenths of those were observed once. The ten largest make up about 3.4% of the sample. The sequenced material came from blood. These receptors came from a man in his fifties or sixties in good health.

The gene calls are TRBV27 and TRBJ2-7, with D hard to call. CDR1 is MNHEY and CDR2 is SMNVEV in the germline V gene (reference sequence). There are 15 residues in the CDR3. V lost 5 bases and J lost 6, with 20 bases in between. CDR3 sequence reads: CASSPLESLLGEQYF. Here the CDR3 DNA reads TGTGCCAGCAGTCCCCTGGAGTCCCTTCTGGGCGAGCAGTACTTC.

The chain employs TRBV5-1 and TRBJ2-3, with D perhaps given as TRBD1 or TRBD2 (5 bases each). With 7 bases removed from V and 0 bases from J, the gap between germline ends came to 18 bases. The CDR3 is 16 residues long. Looked up from germline, CDR1 is SGHRS and CDR2 is YFSETQ. The CDR3 DNA is TGCGCCAGCCAACTTACCGGGACGAAAAGCACAGATACGCAGTATTTT. Translation gives CASQLTGTKSTDTQYF.

This chain joins TRBV5-1 and TRBJ2-7; TRBD1 matches at 10 bases. Per germline, CDR1 SGHRS and CDR2 YFSETQ. J lost 5 bases, V lost 3 bases, and 8 bases had no gene match. The CDR3 consists of 15 residues. CDR3 DNA sequence: TGCGCCAGCAGCTGGACGACAGGGGGCATCAACGAGCAGTACTTC. Protein: CASSWTTGGINEQYF.

This chain joins TRBV5-1 and TRBJ1-1; 12 bases match TRBD1. CDR1 and CDR2 from the germline V gene are SGHRS and YFSETQ. This CDR3 contains 17 residues. J gave up 8 bases and V 1 base, and 12 bases lay outside the gene matches. The CDR3 DNA is TGCGCCAGCAGCTTGAGTGGGACAGGGGGCCTACCTCAGGAAGCTTTCTTT. Translation: CASSLSGTGGLPQEAFF.

This clone was detected a few times. The chain carries TRBV27 and TRBJ1-1, with TRBD1 identical over 7 bases. V shed 7 bases, J shed 6 bases, and the junction held 11 bases outside the gene matches. The CDR3 loop spans 14 amino acids. Germline V gene lookup returns CDR1 MNHEY and CDR2 SMNVEV (reference sequence). Here the CDR3 reads CASIPGGQRAEAFF. The CDR3 coding sequence is TGTGCCAGCATACCAGGGGGTCAAAGGGCTGAAGCTTTCTTT.

The chain uses TRBV5-6 and TRBJ1-5; D is possibly TRBD1 (5 bases). The CDR3 sequence is 16 residues long. Germline CDR1 reads SGHDT; CDR2 reads YYEEEE. V lost 4 bases to trimming and J lost 2 bases, with 16 bases between them. This CDR3 reads CASSPRRQGGNQPQHF. The CDR3 nucleotides are TGTGCCAGCAGCCCCCGGAGGCAGGGTGGCAATCAGCCCCAGCATTTT.

The V gene is TRBV7-6, the J gene TRBJ2-1, with 10 bases fitting TRBD1. This CDR3 region has 15 residues. Losses at the gene ends were 5 bases for V and 4 bases for J; bases not matched to a gene: 5. Germline V gene sequence: CDR1 SGHVS, CDR2 FNYEAQ. CDR3 sequence: CASSGQDRGYNEQFF. Here the CDR3 DNA reads TGTGCCAGCAGCGGACAGGACAGGGGGTACAATGAGCAGTTCTTC.

A single count supports this clone. The chain recombines TRBV5-1 with TRBJ2-2; the match to TRBD1 covers 7 bases. V lost 2 bases, J lost 7 bases, and 8 bases stayed unmatched. The CDR3 covers 15 residues. Germline values: CDR1 SGHRS, CDR2 YFSETQ. CDR3 DNA sequence: TGCGCCAGCAGCTTCCTCTCAGGGGGTTTCGGGGAGCTGTTTTTT. As protein: CASSFLSGGFGELFF.

This chain links TRBV27 with TRBJ1-6, with unresolved D. Trimming took 0 bases from V and 7 from J, leaving 10 bases between them. Per the germline V gene, CDR1 is MNHEY and CDR2 is SMNVEV (reference sequence). The CDR3 is 15 amino acids. In DNA form, the CDR3 reads TGTGCCAGCAGTTTATCTTGGGGATTGAATTCACCCCTCCACTTT. It encodes CASSLSWGLNSPLHF.

The V and J genes are TRBV6-2 or TRBV6-3 and TRBJ2-7, with D maybe TRBD1 (6 bases). The CDR3 is 16 residues long. Trimming removed 0 bases at V and 0 bases at J, with 12 bases between. Germline V gene lookup returns CDR1 MNHEY and CDR2 SVGEGT. The chain's CDR3 is CASSYSRDKSSYEQYF. For the CDR3, the DNA is TGTGCCAGCAGTTACTCCCGGGACAAGAGCTCCTACGAGCAGTACTTC.

The chain carries TRBV6-5 and TRBJ2-5, with 8 bases identical to TRBD1. The CDR3 runs to 15 residues. J gave up 4 bases and V 7 bases, and 11 bases lay outside the gene matches. CDR1 is MNHEY and CDR2 is SVGAGI in the germline V gene. CDR3 DNA sequence: TGTGCCAGCACTAGGACAGGGTCGATCATAGAGACCCAGTACTTC. Amino acid sequence: CASTRTGSIIETQYF.

CDR3 in DNA: TGTGCCAGCAGCCCCCGCGCGGGAGCTAATGAAAAACTGTTTTTT. Its translation is CASSPRAGANEKLFF. V and J are TRBV9 and TRBJ1-4, with D hard to call. The germline CDR1 and CDR2 sequences are SGDLS and YYNGEE. The CDR3 sequence is 15 residues long. Trimming removed 4 bases at V and 3 bases at J, with 13 bases between.

The chain combines TRBV11-2 with TRBJ2-5, with a weak D call TRBD2 (6 bases). Trimming stripped 5 bases from V and 5 bases from J, with 21 bases between. The CDR3 is 16 residues long. Germline CDR1 and CDR2: SGHAT and FQNNGV. The CDR3 here is CASSPLGGTGAETQYF. CDR3 nucleotide sequence: TGTGCCAGCAGCCCCCTGGGCGGGACTGGGGCCGAGACCCAGTACTTC.

The V and J genes are TRBV6-5 and TRBJ1-6, with D possibly matching TRBD1 (5 bases). CDR3 length equals 13 residues. With 6 bases removed from V and 10 bases from J, the gap between germline ends came to 13 bases. In germline, CDR1 is MNHEY, CDR2 SVGAGI. CDR3 amino acids: CASRGGAGSPLHF. The CDR3 nucleotides are TGTGCCAGCAGGGGCGGGGCGGGATCACCCCTCCACTTT.

The chain carries TRBV18 and TRBJ2-7, with D perhaps matching TRBD1 (5 bases). V gave up 3 bases and J gave up 6 bases, with 15 bases separating them. This CDR3 is built from 14 residues. Germline CDR1 KGHSH, CDR2 LQKENI. CDR3 loop: CASSPGQGVGEQYF. The DNA of the CDR3 is TGTGCCAGCTCACCTGGCCAGGGTGTGGGCGAGCAGTACTTC.

The chain recombines TRBV28 with TRBJ1-2; 8 bases map to TRBD1. Germline V gene data show CDR1 as MDHEN and CDR2 as SYDVKM. This CDR3 has 14 residues. V was pared by 5 bases and J by 2 bases, with 4 bases of the junction left unmatched. The CDR3 is CASSRTGGNYGYTF. The CDR3 DNA is TGTGCCAGCAGTCGAACAGGGGGAAACTATGGCTACACCTTC.

The chain couples TRBV6-6 to TRBJ2-2, with a weak D call TRBD1 (6 bases). CDR1 MNHNY and CDR2 SVGAGI come from the germline V gene (reference sequence). The CDR3 is made up of 15 amino acids. Trimming shortened V by 5 bases and J by 4 bases, and 14 bases separated the two germline ends. CDR3: CASSLWGRGTGELFF. In DNA, the CDR3 is TGTGCCAGCAGTCTTTGGGGGCGCGGCACCGGGGAGCTGTTTTTT.

This sequence joins TRBV4-2 and TRBJ1-2; 9 nucleotides match TRBD1. Germline V CDR1 and CDR2: LGHNA, YNFKEQ. The CDR3 sequence is 16 residues long. Losses at the gene ends were 4 bases for V and 7 bases for J; bases not matched to a gene: 13. The CDR3 loop is CASSLSTLTGGGGYTF. DNA for the CDR3: TGTGCCAGCAGCCTCTCGACACTTACAGGGGGCGGTGGCTACACCTTC.

V usage is TRBV29-1 and J usage is TRBJ2-3, with TRBD2 as a possible D gene (5 bases). The germline V and J ends were trimmed by 2 bases and 2 bases, with 14 bases remaining between them. Germline V gene lookup returns CDR1 SQVTM and CDR2 ANQGSEA. This CDR3 region has 15 residues. CDR3 protein: CSVELQGSFTDTQYF. As DNA, the CDR3 is TGCAGCGTTGAATTGCAAGGGAGTTTCACAGATACGCAGTATTTT.

This chain uses TRBV7-8 with TRBJ2-2; D is unclear. Germline values: CDR1 SGHVS, CDR2 FQNEAQ. V gave up 1 base and J gave up 0 bases, with 18 bases separating them. The CDR3 runs 19 residues. Here the CDR3 reads CASSLVWFWGQANTGELFF. CDR3 in DNA: TGTGCCAGCAGCTTAGTTTGGTTTTGGGGTCAGGCGAACACCGGGGAGCTGTTTTTT.

This chain links TRBV24-1 with TRBJ1-2; D gene unclear. Trimming removed 3 bases at V and 6 bases at J, with 19 bases between. The CDR3 runs to 16 residues. CDR1 and CDR2 (germline): KGHDR, SFDVKD. The CDR3 loop reads CATSDPVATAPDGYTF. Here the CDR3 DNA reads TGTGCCACCAGTGATCCCGTTGCGACGGCCCCCGATGGCTACACCTTC.

The chain employs TRBV5-1 and TRBJ1-1; 9 positions match TRBD1. The germline V gene encodes CDR1 SGHRS and CDR2 YFSETQ. This CDR3 region has 14 residues. The V segment lost 4 bases and the J segment 6 bases; nucleotides outside the gene matches: 7. CDR3 protein: CASSGGTGTAEAFF. The CDR3 bases are TGCGCCAGCAGCGGAGGGACAGGGACCGCTGAAGCTTTCTTT. The full variable domain, rest sourced from reference TRBV5-1 and TRBJ1-1, is KAGVTQTPRYLIKTRGQQVTLSCSPISGHRSVSWYQQTPGQGLQFLFEYFSETQRNKGNFPGRFSGRQFSNSRSEMNVSTLELGDSALYLCASSGGTGTAEAFFGQGTRLTVV.

The gene calls are TRBV6-4 and TRBJ1-1; D uncertain. The germline V and J ends were trimmed by 3 bases and 5 bases, with 10 bases remaining between them. From germline, CDR1 is MRHNA and CDR2 SNTAGT. The CDR3 is 13 amino acids. As DNA, the CDR3 is TGTGCCAGCAGTGATCGGGGTGGGACTGAAGCTTTCTTT. Translation gives CASSDRGGTEAFF.

This clone was seen a few times. The V gene is TRBV9, the J gene TRBJ2-2; 9 bases align to TRBD1. The V and J ends lost 0 bases and 6 bases, in that order; junction bases with no gene match: 18. The CDR3 runs 20 residues. From germline, CDR1 is SGDLS and CDR2 YYNGEE. CDR3: CASSVAYSPTQGARSGELFF. CDR3 in DNA: TGTGCCAGCAGCGTAGCTTATTCCCCTACACAGGGGGCTAGATCCGGGGAGCTGTTTTTT.

The V gene is TRBV5-1, the J gene TRBJ2-3, with 13 bases fitting TRBD2. The CDR3 has 17 amino acids. Germline V lookup: CDR1 SGHRS, CDR2 YFSETQ. The V and J ends lost 4 bases and 4 bases, in that order; junction bases with no gene match: 9. The CDR3 is CASSTLTSGGASDTQYF. Here the CDR3 DNA reads TGCGCCAGCAGCACTTTAACTAGCGGGGGGGCCTCAGATACGCAGTATTTT.

The V and J genes are TRBV18 and TRBJ2-7, with D possibly being TRBD1 (6 bases). The CDR3 extends over 12 amino acids. The germline CDR1 and CDR2 sequences are KGHSH and LQKENI. V gave up 5 bases and J gave up 3 bases, with 8 bases separating them. CDR3 amino acids: CASSSDSYEQYF. In DNA form, the CDR3 reads TGTGCCAGCTCATCGGACAGCTACGAGCAGTACTTC.

The chain has TRBV19 and TRBJ1-2; D unresolved. This CDR3 region has 13 residues. Germline CDR1 reads LNHDA; CDR2 reads SQIVND (reference sequence). The V and J ends lost 5 bases and 7 bases respectively, with 14 bases between them. CDR3 in DNA: TGTGCCAGTAGTCCGCCCGGGAGCTTTGGCTACACCTTC. Its protein product is CASSPPGSFGYTF. Based on the CDR3 plus reference TRBV19 and TRBJ1-2, the full variable domain is DGGITQSPKYLFRKEGQNVTLSCEQNLNHDAMYWYRQDPGQGLRLIYYSQIVNDFQKGDIAEGYSVSREKKESFPLTVTSAQKNPTAFYLCASSPPGSFGYTFGSGTRLTVV.

The chain joins TRBV19 to TRBJ2-1; D remains unclear. This CDR3 spans 13 amino acids. V dropped 3 bases and J dropped 2 bases, with 5 bases sitting between them. Germline V gene lookup returns CDR1 LNHDA and CDR2 SQIVND (reference sequence). The CDR3 bases are TGTGCCAGTAGTATTGACACCTACAATGAGCAGTTCTTC. Translated, it gives CASSIDTYNEQFF.

The chain uses TRBV9 and TRBJ2-3; TRBD2 might be the D (6 bases). V lost 0 bases and J 3 bases, leaving 11 bases between the germline ends. Germline assignment: CDR1 SGDLS and CDR2 YYNGEE. This CDR3 is built from 15 residues. Here the CDR3 DNA reads TGTGCCAGCAGCGTAGCGGGGGACTCTACAGATACGCAGTATTTT. It encodes CASSVAGDSTDTQYF. Combining the CDR3 with reference TRBV9 and TRBJ2-3 gives the whole variable domain DSGVTQTPKHLITATGQRVTLRCSPRSGDLSVYWYQQSLDQGLQFLIQYYNGEERAKGNILERFSAQQFPDLHSELNLSSLELGDSALYFCASSVAGDSTDTQYFGPGTRLTVL.